This entry lists 25 T cell receptor beta chains sequenced from one sample in a study of cytomegalovirus exposure and HLA in healthy donors. PCR involved 60 Vbeta and 13 Jbeta primers. Measured with immunoSEQ multiplex PCR; TCRdb has only the in-frame clones, and not every one. The data show around 150,000 clones, with 60% to 80% seen just once and over 2% held by the top ten. Material: PBMCs. Receptor source: a woman aged 40 to 55 in good health and CMV-seropositive.

This chain's CDR3 is CASSLPGRNNEQFF. CDR3 coding DNA: TGTGCCAGCAGTCTGCCCGGGAGGAACAATGAGCAGTTCTTC. This sequence joins TRBV28 and TRBJ2-1, with 7 positions matching TRBD2. Germline loops: CDR1 MDHEN, CDR2 SYDVKM. Germline trimming cut 5 bases from V and 5 bases from J; bases unmatched to any gene: 6. The length of the CDR3 is 14 residues.

V is TRBV25-1 and J is TRBJ2-3; 7 bases agree with TRBD1. The V segment lost 4 bases and the J segment 3 bases; nucleotides outside the gene matches: 7. CDR1 MGHDK and CDR2 SYGVNS come from the germline V gene. This CDR3 region has 15 residues. CDR3 protein: CASSAGGARTDTQYF. Written as DNA, the CDR3 is TGTGCCAGCAGTGCAGGGGGAGCGAGGACAGATACGCAGTATTTT. Using reference TRBV25-1 and TRBJ2-3 for the parts outside the CDR3, the full variable domain is EADIYQTPRYLVIGTGKKITLECSQTMGHDKMYWYQQDPGMELHLIHYSYGVNSTEKGDLSSESTVSRIRTEHFPLTLESARPSHTSQYLCASSAGGARTDTQYFGPGTRLTVL.

The chain is built from TRBV4-3 and TRBJ1-3; D is uncertain. V was trimmed by 2 bases and J by 1 base, leaving 12 bases between them. The CDR3 is made up of 16 amino acids. CDR1 and CDR2 from the germline V gene are LGHNA and YSLEER. The CDR3 coding sequence is TGCGCCAGCAGCCAATCGCCCCCAGGATCTGGAAACACCATATATTTT. The encoded protein is CASSQSPPGSGNTIYF.

The chain links TRBV6-5 to TRBJ2-5, with TRBD2 matching over 7 bases. Germline assignment: CDR1 MNHEY and CDR2 SVGAGI. After removal of 7 bases from V and 5 bases from J, the junction contained 10 bases not matched to a gene. The CDR3 is 14 residues long. The chain's CDR3 is CASTSFGGGETQYF. DNA of the CDR3: TGTGCCAGCACCTCCTTCGGGGGAGGGGAGACCCAGTACTTC.

This chain links TRBV20-1 with TRBJ2-5; perhaps TRBD1 as D (5 bases). Trimming removed 4 bases at V and 11 bases at J, with 14 bases between. Germline lookup yields CDR1 DFQATT and CDR2 SNEGSKA (reference sequence). The CDR3 sequence is 11 residues long. This CDR3 reads CSAKGFEEQYF. The DNA for the CDR3 is TGCAGTGCTAAGGGGTTTGAAGAGCAGTACTTC.

In this sample, this clone turned up a few times. The chain uses TRBV5-6 and TRBJ1-1, with D possibly being TRBD1 (6 bases). CDR3 length: 14 amino acids. Trimming took 2 bases from V and 7 from J, leaving 15 bases between them. Germline assignment: CDR1 SGHDT and CDR2 YYEEEE. The CDR3: CASSFNRALSEAFF. In DNA, the CDR3 is TGTGCCAGCAGCTTTAACAGGGCATTGAGTGAAGCTTTCTTT.

V usage is TRBV6-5 and J usage is TRBJ2-7; TRBD2 agrees at 7 bases. CDR1 is MNHEY and CDR2 is SVGAGI in the germline V gene. The CDR3 consists of 14 residues. V lost 6 bases and J lost 4; bases outside the gene matches: 9. Here the CDR3 DNA reads TGTGCCAGCAGGACGGGACTACCTACATACGAGCAGTACTTC. Translated: CASRTGLPTYEQYF.

This clone has more than one count but fewer than ten. This chain uses TRBV19 with TRBJ1-4; D is perhaps TRBD1 (5 bases). CDR3 size: 15 residues. CDR1 is LNHDA, CDR2 SQIVND, per germline (reference sequence). The V end was cut by 6 bases, the J end by 4 bases, with 15 bases between. CDR3: CASSGGTEINEKLFF. The CDR3 coding sequence is TGTGCCAGTAGCGGGGGGACCGAGATTAATGAAAAACTGTTTTTT.

V usage is TRBV6-1 and J usage is TRBJ2-3; 10 bases fit TRBD1. With V trimmed by 6 bases and J by 6 bases, 9 bases remained unmatched. In germline, CDR1 is MNHNS, CDR2 SASEGT. The CDR3 length is 15 residues. DNA for the CDR3: TGTGCCAGCAGGCTCGGACAGGGGGTTGGGGATACGCAGTATTTT. Amino acids: CASRLGQGVGDTQYF.

A word on this clone: One end of the junction fails to match germline, which may point to a read error. V gene TRBV5-1 combines with J gene TRBJ2-5, with 9 positions matching TRBD1. The DNA end favors TRBJ2-7, so the J call may be wrong. Germline V lookup: CDR1 SGHRS, CDR2 YFSETQ. The CDR3 runs 16 residues. This CDR3 is CASRLGDRDRDYEQYF. Here the CDR3 DNA reads TGCGCCAGCAGGTTGGGGGACCGGGACAGGGATTACGAGCAGTACTTC.

The chain recombines TRBV7-9 with TRBJ2-3; weak D call: TRBD1 (5 bases). Trimming stripped 4 bases from V and 1 base from J, with 12 bases between. The CDR3 spans 15 residues. CDR1 and CDR2 (germline): SEHNR, FQNEAQ (reference sequence). The CDR3 nucleotides are TGTGCCAGCAGCTCGGAAGGGGTACGCACAGATACGCAGTATTTT. This encodes CASSSEGVRTDTQYF.

The rearrangement uses TRBV5-6 and TRBJ2-2; D is perhaps TRBD2 (6 bases). CDR3 size: 13 residues. Trimming left V 2 bases short and J 6 bases short, with 8 bases between. From germline, CDR1 is SGHDT and CDR2 YYEEEE. CDR3 bases: TGTGCCAGCAGCTTAGGGAGGTCCGGGGAGCTGTTTTTT. Translating gives CASSLGRSGELFF.

The gene calls are TRBV4-1 and TRBJ1-2, with 9 bases identical to TRBD1. CDR1 MGHRA and CDR2 YSYEKL come from the germline V gene. The CDR3 has 14 amino acids. Germline trimming cut 2 bases from V and 6 bases from J; bases unmatched to any gene: 4. CDR3 protein: CASSQPGQGHGYTF. The DNA for the CDR3 is TGCGCCAGCAGCCAACCGGGACAGGGACATGGCTACACCTTC.

The rearrangement uses TRBV29-1 and TRBJ2-1, with 9 bases fitting TRBD1. Trimming took 7 bases from V and 6 from J; bases not matched to a gene: 4. Germline assignment: CDR1 SQVTM and CDR2 ANQGSEA. The CDR3 is 12 amino acids. The CDR3 region is CSADRGRNEQFF. In DNA form, the CDR3 reads TGCAGCGCGGACAGGGGACGCAATGAGCAGTTCTTC.

This chain links TRBV28 with TRBJ2-3; 9 nucleotides line up with TRBD2. J was trimmed by 0 bases and V by 0 bases; bases with no gene match: 4. The CDR3 has 17 residues. Germline CDR1 reads MDHEN; CDR2 reads SYDVKM. CDR3 residues: CASSLWASGASTDTQYF. The CDR3 DNA reads TGTGCCAGCAGTTTATGGGCTAGCGGGGCTAGCACAGATACGCAGTATTTT.

The chain is built from TRBV11-2 and TRBJ2-2; 11 bases map to TRBD1. This CDR3 has 15 residues. V lost 2 bases, J lost 6 bases, and 2 bases stayed unmatched. Per germline, CDR1 SGHAT and CDR2 FQNNGV. The CDR3, as DNA: TGTGCCAGCAGCTTATTGGGACAGGGGGCCGGGGAGCTGTTTTTT. Protein sequence: CASSLLGQGAGELFF. Filled out from reference TRBV11-2 and TRBJ2-2, the complete variable domain reads EAGVAQSPRYKIIEKRQSVAFWCNPISGHATLYWYQQILGQGPKLLIQFQNNGVVDDSQLPKDRFSAERLKGVDSTLKIQPAKLEDSAVYLCASSLLGQGAGELFFGEGSRLTVL.

J is TRBJ2-5 and V is TRBV7-9; the match to TRBD1 covers 7 bases. Germline values: CDR1 SEHNR, CDR2 FQNEAQ (reference sequence). V shed 7 bases and J 4 bases; nucleotides not matched to a gene: 9. This CDR3 has 14 residues. In DNA form, the CDR3 reads TGTGCCAGCATCCTAGGGGCAGGGGGAGAGACCCAGTACTTC. Its translation: CASILGAGGETQYF.

This clone was picked up one time. The chain uses TRBV30 and TRBJ2-7; a possible D gene is TRBD2 (6 bases). The CDR3 length is 17 residues. CDR1 and CDR2 (germline): GTSNPN, SVGIG (reference sequence). Trimming stripped 0 bases from V and 5 bases from J, with 23 bases between. The CDR3 DNA is TGTGCCTGGAGTGTATGGGGGGAGGAAAGGGGACTTGACGAGCAGTACTTC. This sequence encodes CAWSVWGEERGLDEQYF.

The chain is built from TRBV5-1 and TRBJ2-1; 7 nucleotides align to TRBD2. Germline lookup yields CDR1 SGHRS and CDR2 YFSETQ. This CDR3 region has 18 residues. The trim removed 1 base at V and 0 bases at J, leaving 10 bases unmatched. The CDR3 sequence: CASSLTATSRDSYNEQFF. In DNA, the CDR3 is TGCGCCAGCAGCTTGACCGCGACTAGCCGTGACTCCTACAATGAGCAGTTCTTC.

In this sample, this clone turned up a few times. The chain joins TRBV9 to TRBJ1-1; D might be TRBD1 (5 bases). CDR3 size: 14 residues. Germline CDR1 is SGDLS and CDR2 is YYNGEE. The V end lost 1 base, the J end lost 4 bases, and 11 bases lay between the germline ends. CDR3 nucleotides: TGTGCCAGCAGCGTAAAGGGGTTCGGCACTGAAGCTTTCTTT. This translates into CASSVKGFGTEAFF.

The chain is built from TRBV7-2 and TRBJ2-4, with D possibly being TRBD1 (6 bases). The ends were cut back, 5 bases at V and 10 bases at J, with 9 bases in the middle. This CDR3 contains 11 residues. Germline values: CDR1 SGHTA, CDR2 FQGNSA. CDR3 in amino acids: CASSRGQIQYF. CDR3 sequence (DNA): TGTGCCAGCAGCCGAGGACAGATTCAGTACTTC.

This rearrangement joins TRBV18 to TRBJ2-7; maybe TRBD1 (6 bases). V was trimmed by 3 bases and J by 7 bases, leaving 19 bases between them. The germline V gene has CDR1 KGHSH and CDR2 LQKENI. This CDR3 comprises 15 residues. CDR3 sequence reads: CASSPGTTGPSEQYF. For the CDR3, the DNA is TGTGCCAGCTCACCTGGAACGACAGGCCCGTCGGAGCAGTACTTC.

As DNA, the CDR3 is TGTGCCAGCAGTCCTGACAGGGGCTATGGCTACACCTTC. This gives the protein CASSPDRGYGYTF. The chain carries TRBV27 and TRBJ1-2, with 8 positions matching TRBD1. There are 13 residues in the CDR3. CDR1 is MNHEY and CDR2 is SMNVEV in the germline V gene (reference sequence). Losses at the gene ends were 5 bases for V and 4 bases for J; bases not matched to a gene: 3.

This clone appeared once. This chain uses TRBV7-2 with TRBJ1-2, with 7 bases fitting TRBD1. The CDR3 sequence is 15 residues long. V shed 1 base, J shed 0 bases, and the junction held 2 bases outside the gene matches. Germline values: CDR1 SGHTA, CDR2 FQGNSA. The CDR3 spells CASSLDGTANYGYTF. The CDR3 bases are TGTGCCAGCAGCTTAGATGGGACAGCTAACTATGGCTACACCTTC.

The chain has TRBV27 and TRBJ1-2, with 12 bases aligning to TRBD1. The V and J ends lost 5 bases and 8 bases, in that order; junction bases with no gene match: 9. This CDR3 comprises 15 residues. The germline CDR1 and CDR2 sequences are MNHEY and SMNVEV (reference sequence). DNA of the CDR3: TGTGCCAGCAGTAAAATTCGGGACAGGGGGCAAGGCTACACCTTC. Its translation: CASSKIRDRGQGYTF.